A single sample is the source of the 16 T cell receptor beta chains below, sequenced in a study of blood T cell repertoires in COVID-19. TCRdb's table, derived via immunoSEQ multiplex PCR, lists solely in-frame clones and lacks some. The profile shows around 63,000 clones, over 55% of them singletons. The specimen sequenced was peripheral blood. These receptors came from a woman in her seventies with COVID-19, enrolled during active disease.

The rearrangement joins TRBV2 to TRBJ2-2; 11 bases map to TRBD2. Germline trimming cut 4 bases from V and 1 base from J; bases unmatched to any gene: 2. The CDR3 loop spans 16 amino acids. Germline V gene lookup returns CDR1 SNHLY and CDR2 FYNNEI. The CDR3 nucleotides are TGTGCCAGCAGTGTAACTAGCGGGGGGAACACCGGGGAGCTGTTTTTT. Translation gives CASSVTSGGNTGELFF.

The chain combines TRBV7-9 with TRBJ1-4; no clear D. The V end lost 7 bases, the J end lost 13 bases, and 19 bases lay between the germline ends. The CDR3 runs 13 residues. CDR1 SEHNR and CDR2 FQNEAQ come from the germline V gene (reference sequence). The CDR3 DNA follows: TGTGCCAGCACCTCCTCGAGCCTATCGGGACTGTTTTTT. It encodes CASTSSSLSGLFF.

The chain links TRBV6-5 to TRBJ2-7, with a weak D call TRBD2 (5 bases). The CDR3 spans 14 residues. The ends were cut back, 0 bases at V and 6 bases at J, with 12 bases in the middle. Germline CDR1 MNHEY, CDR2 SVGAGI. CDR3 nucleotide sequence: TGTGCCAGCAGTTACTCGAGGCTAGCCTCCGAGCAGTACTTC. It translates to CASSYSRLASEQYF.

The chain has TRBV6-2 or TRBV6-3 and TRBJ2-3; D is uncertain. CDR1 is MNHEY and CDR2 is SVGEGT in the germline V gene. V was shortened by 2 bases and J by 3 bases, with 6 bases between the two germline ends. The length of the CDR3 is 13 residues. This CDR3 is CASSYPMTDTQYF. CDR3 nucleotide sequence: TGTGCCAGCAGTTACCCTATGACAGATACGCAGTATTTT.

CDR3 DNA: TGTGCCAGCAGCTTAGGGAGTAAAGAGACCCAGTACTTC. It specifies CASSLGSKETQYF. The chain couples TRBV7-3 to TRBJ2-5; possibly TRBD2 for D (5 bases). The germline V gene has CDR1 SGHTA and CDR2 FQGTGA. This CDR3 has 13 amino acids. The ends were cut back, 2 bases at V and 3 bases at J, with 7 bases in the middle.

V is TRBV18 and J is TRBJ2-1; 11 nucleotides agree with TRBD2. The CDR3 is 18 residues long. With 1 base clipped from V and 4 bases from J, the junction kept 9 bases outside the gene matches. Per germline, CDR1 KGHSH and CDR2 LQKENI. The DNA for the CDR3 is TGTGCCAGCTCACCACGGACTAGCGGGTTCCTCTTTTACAATGAGCAGTTCTTC. It yields the protein CASSPRTSGFLFYNEQFF.

This chain uses TRBV2 with TRBJ1-4; D gene ambiguous. This CDR3 spans 14 amino acids. With 4 bases removed from V and 8 bases from J, the gap between germline ends came to 14 bases. The germline V gene encodes CDR1 SNHLY and CDR2 FYNNEI. The CDR3 nucleotides are TGTGCCAGCAGTGGAGGGTCCCTGGGGGAAAAACTGTTTTTT. This codes for CASSGGSLGEKLFF.

The V call is TRBV3-1 (or the pseudogene TRBV3-2), the J call TRBJ1-5; 10 bases are a match to TRBD1. Germline assignment: CDR1 LGHDT and CDR2 YNNKEL (reference sequence). J lost 2 bases, V lost 5 bases, and 3 bases had no gene match. CDR3 length: 15 amino acids. The CDR3 DNA sequence: TGTGCCAGCAGCGCGACAGGGGGCGGCAATCAGCCCCAGCATTTT. Residues: CASSATGGGNQPQHF.

The chain combines TRBV6-5 with TRBJ1-1; 11 positions match TRBD1. CDR3 length equals 15 residues. The J segment lost 3 bases and the V segment lost 2 bases, leaving 2 bases of the junction unmatched. In germline, CDR1 is MNHEY, CDR2 SVGAGI. As DNA, the CDR3 is TGTGCCAGCAGTTACGGGACAGGGGGATACACTGAAGCTTTCTTT. As protein: CASSYGTGGYTEAFF.

This clone turned up a few times. V gene TRBV18 combines with J gene TRBJ2-1, with 7 bases aligning to TRBD2. V was pared by 3 bases and J by 8 bases, with 7 bases of the junction left unmatched. Germline CDR1 reads KGHSH; CDR2 reads LQKENI. CDR3 length equals 14 residues. Written as DNA, the CDR3 is TGTGCCAGCTCACCCGTAGTAGCGGGCGATGAGCAGTTCTTC. Residues: CASSPVVAGDEQFF.

The chain uses TRBV6-5 and TRBJ2-2, with D possibly being TRBD1 (5 bases). Per germline, CDR1 MNHEY and CDR2 SVGAGI. The CDR3 consists of 15 residues. Trimming stripped 6 bases from V and 4 bases from J, with 15 bases between. Written as DNA, the CDR3 is TGTGCCAGCAGCCAGGGAAGGGGAATCACCGGGGAGCTGTTTTTT. This gives the protein CASSQGRGITGELFF.

The chain uses TRBV27 and TRBJ2-3; unclear D gene. The CDR3 covers 13 residues. Germline V gene lookup returns CDR1 MNHEY and CDR2 SMNVEV (reference sequence). V was shortened by 1 base and J by 3 bases, with 5 bases between the two germline ends. CDR3 loop: CASSLLSTDTQYF. The CDR3, as DNA: TGTGCCAGCAGTTTATTATCGACAGATACGCAGTATTTT.

The V and J genes are TRBV11-2 and TRBJ2-2; weak D call: TRBD1 (6 bases). V lost 4 bases to trimming and J lost 13 bases, with 13 bases between them. CDR3 length: 12 amino acids. The germline gives CDR1 SGHAT, CDR2 FQNNGV. The DNA for the CDR3 is TGTGCCAGCAGCTCCGTCAGGGGTACGCTGTTTTTT. Translation gives CASSSVRGTLFF.

The gene calls are TRBV13 and TRBJ2-7; maybe TRBD1 (6 bases). Germline loops: CDR1 PRHDT, CDR2 FYEKMQ (reference sequence). V was clipped by 0 bases and J by 4 bases, with 13 bases between them. The CDR3 loop spans 15 amino acids. CDR3: CASSLGAGELYEQYF. DNA of the CDR3: TGTGCCAGCAGCTTAGGGGCAGGGGAATTGTACGAGCAGTACTTC. The full variable domain, rest sourced from reference TRBV13 and TRBJ2-7, is AAGVIQSPRHLIKEKRETATLKCYPIPRHDTVYWYQQGPGQDPQFLISFYEKMQSDKGSIPDRFSAQQFSDYHSELNMSSLELGDSALYFCASSLGAGELYEQYFGPGTRLTVT.

The chain has TRBV7-2 and TRBJ2-1, with TRBD1 matching 11 bases. V dropped 3 bases and J dropped 6; count of bases not matched to a gene: 7. The germline CDR1 and CDR2 sequences are SGHTA and FQGNSA. The CDR3 is made up of 16 amino acids. The CDR3 region is CASSFPGTGGLNEQFF. The CDR3 DNA reads TGTGCCAGCAGCTTTCCCGGGACAGGGGGTCTCAATGAGCAGTTCTTC.

The chain has TRBV2 and TRBJ1-1, with D uncertain. The V gene lost 4 bases and the J gene lost 7 bases, with 7 bases spanning the gap. The CDR3 is 11 amino acids. Germline V gene sequence: CDR1 SNHLY, CDR2 FYNNEI. As DNA, the CDR3 is TGTGCCAGCAGTGGTCTTAATGAAGCTTTCTTT. It encodes CASSGLNEAFF. The full variable domain, its missing parts supplied by reference TRBV2 and TRBJ1-1, is EPEVTQTPSHQVTQMGQEVILRCVPISNHLYFYWYRQILGQKVEFLVSFYNNEISEKSEIFDDQFSVERPDGSNFTLKIRSTKLEDSAMYFCASSGLNEAFFGQGTRLTVV.